This T cell receptor beta chain was retrieved from a study of CD8+ T cells in alopecia areata. Looking at the study overall: By percentage of affected scalp area, the severity of treated patients was scored.

Following RNA extraction, reverse transcription yielded cDNA that acted as the sequencing template. The method was immunoSEQ multiplex PCR; TCRdb's version includes in-frame clones alone and lacks a portion of them. There are approximately 170,000 clones in the sample; 60% occur only once, and roughly 0.67% lies in the top ten. V dropped 0 bases and J dropped 4 bases, with 5 bases sitting between them. The germline gives CDR1 MGHRA, CDR2 YSYEKL. The CDR3 is 13 amino acids. Comment on this clone: No antigen is known for it.

As to treatment: oral pan-JAK inhibitor, 5-10 mg twice daily. Study-level findings and limits: Many expanded lesional clones remained in scalp and blood on tofacitinib. Scalp sequencing captures resident alphabeta T cells of normal skin too. Across lesional scalp, and particularly alopecia totalis/universalis, clonality surpassed that of normal scalp.

The receptor's source is a human donor with alopecia areata. The specimen was CD4+ T cells sorted from blood, collected at week 4, from a patient treated with tofacitinib. This rearrangement joins TRBV4-1 to TRBJ2-3; D unresolved. CDR3 region: CASSQDFPDTQYF. In DNA, the CDR3 is TGCGCCAGCAGCCAAGATTTCCCAGATACGCAGTATTTT.